A selection of T cell receptor beta chains follows, all from one sample in a study of blood T cell repertoires in COVID-19. TCRdb's table, derived via immunoSEQ multiplex PCR, lists solely in-frame clones and lacks some. Of about 480,000 clones listed, more than 75% were seen once; the top ten hold about 2%. The sequenced sample consisted of PBMCs or T cells enriched from blood (not recorded which). These receptors were taken from a woman between 40 and 50 years old who had recovered from COVID-19. The CDR3 runs from the conserved cysteine through the conserved F or W. Fields, in order: J gene, D gene, V gene, clone size, CDR3 DNA, CDR3 protein. The D gene is left open where the match is weak. Size is omitted from some rows. Given values are once, few, many or a class for expanded clones.

TRBJ2-7,TRBD2,TRBV7-2,once,TGTGCCAGCAGCCCTCTAGCGGGATCCTACGAGCAGTACTTC,CASSPLAGSYEQYF
TRBJ2-5,TRBD1,TRBV13,-,TGTGCCAGCAGCTTCGGTGACAGGGGTACACAAGAGACCCAGTACTTC,CASSFGDRGTQETQYF
TRBJ2-7,TRBD2,TRBV9,-,TGTGCCAGCAGCTCAGACTTAGCGGGCTACGAGCAGTACTTC,CASSSDLAGYEQYF
TRBJ2-1,TRBD2,TRBV6-2/TRBV6-3,-,TGTGCCAGCAGCCTGCCTGCCCTAGCGGCGTGGTACAATGAGCAGTTCTTC,CASSLPALAAWYNEQFF
TRBJ2-3,TRBD2,TRBV9,-,TGTGCCAGCAGCGTAGTGGGAGTCGGGGGGAATACGCAGTATTTT,CASSVVGVGGNTQYF
TRBJ1-6,-,TRBV15,-,TGTGCCACCAGCAGAGATCGGAATTCACCCCTCCACTTT,CATSRDRNSPLHF
TRBJ1-6,TRBD1,TRBV19,-,TGTGCCAGTAGCCTACCGGGACAGGGGGCCTTCTCCTATAATTCACCCCTCCACTTT,CASSLPGQGAFSYNSPLHF
TRBJ2-1,TRBD2,TRBV18,-,TGTGCCAGCTCACCATTAGCGGGAGGTTTCAATGAGCAGTTCTTC,CASSPLAGGFNEQFF
TRBJ2-7,-,TRBV25-1,-,TGTGCCAGCAGTGAGCCGACCGGGACACCCCTCTACGAGCAGTACTTC,CASSEPTGTPLYEQYF
TRBJ1-3,TRBD1,TRBV2,-,TGTGCCAGCAGTGGACAGGGTTTTACTGGAAACACCATATATTTT,CASSGQGFTGNTIYF
TRBJ2-2,-,TRBV10-1,once,TGCGCCAGCAGTGAGACATTACCGAACACCGGGGAGCTGTTTTTT,CASSETLPNTGELFF
TRBJ2-7,TRBD2,TRBV29-1,-,TGCAGCGTAGCCCTAGCGGGAGAGCCCTACGAGCAGTACTTC,CSVALAGEPYEQYF
TRBJ1-2,-,TRBV14,few,TGTGCCAGCAGCCCACGGGGGGCGCTTGGCTACACCTTC,CASSPRGALGYTF
TRBJ2-3,TRBD2,TRBV25-1,-,TGTGCCAGCAGTGAATATTGGGGGGGGACAGATACGCAGTATTTT,CASSEYWGGTDTQYF
TRBJ1-6,-,TRBV2,-,TGTGCCAGCCAGGGGCAGCCCTATAATTCACCCCTCCACTTT,CASQGQPYNSPLHF
TRBJ2-1,-,TRBV7-9,-,TGTGCCAGCAGCCCTCCTGCGGACAATGAGCAGTTCTTC,CASSPPADNEQFF
TRBJ1-2,TRBD1,TRBV18,-,TGTGCCAGCTCACCTGGGGGACAGACAAACTATGGCTACACCTTC,CASSPGGQTNYGYTF
TRBJ2-1,TRBD1,TRBV10-1,-,TGCGCCAGCAGTGAACAACAGGGGGCCTTCAATGAGCAGTTCTTC,CASSEQQGAFNEQFF
TRBJ2-1,TRBD2,TRBV12-3/TRBV12-4,-,TGTGCCAGCAGACCTCCGGGACTAGGATTGGTCTTC,CASRPPGLGLVF
TRBJ2-3,TRBD2,TRBV27,-,TGTGCCAGCAGGATAGCGGGAGGGGGCACAGATACGCAGTATTTT,CASRIAGGGTDTQYF
TRBJ1-1,-,TRBV6-5,-,TGTGCCAGCGAGGTCAGAGAGAACACTGAAGCTTTCTTT,CASEVRENTEAFF
TRBJ2-3,TRBD2,TRBV15,once,TGTGCCACCAGCAGAGGGGGAGCGGGGAACACAGATACGCAGTATTTT,CATSRGGAGNTDTQYF
TRBJ2-7,-,TRBV12-5,-,TGTGCTAGTGGTTTGGCCTTTCCCTACGAGCAGTACTTC,CASGLAFPYEQYF
TRBJ1-1,-,TRBV9,-,TGTGCCAGCAGCGTGACCCTTGACTCGAAAGCTTTCTTT,CASSVTLDSKAFF
TRBJ1-2,-,TRBV4-3,-,TGCGCCAGCAGCCCCCACGGGGGAGCCCCCCTTGGCTACACCTTC,CASSPHGGAPLGYTF
TRBJ1-1,-,TRBV4-2,-,TGTGCCAGCAGCCGCGAGTGGGGGGGGAACACTGAAGCTTTCTTT,CASSREWGGNTEAFF
TRBJ2-3,TRBD2,TRBV13,-,TGTGCCAGCAGCTTAGGGCTTGGGACTAGCGGGCCCCAAGGTGGTACGCAGTATTTT,CASSLGLGTSGPQGGTQYF
TRBJ2-4,-,TRBV18,-,TGTGCCAGCTCCACCCGGGGTGAAAACATTCAGTACTTC,CASSTRGENIQYF
TRBJ2-2,-,TRBV11-3,-,TGTGCCAGCAGCTTATCCGCTCGGAGCACCGGGGAGCTGTTTTTT,CASSLSARSTGELFF
TRBJ2-2,-,TRBV4-3,-,TGCGCCAGCAGCCAAGAACCTGGAAGAGGAGACACCGGGGAGCTGTTTTTT,CASSQEPGRGDTGELFF
TRBJ1-2,-,TRBV7-2,once,TGTGCCAGCAGCTCCCAGGACACAACTAACTATGGCTACACCTTC,CASSSQDTTNYGYTF
TRBJ1-2,-,TRBV4-3,once,TGCGCCAGCAGCCAAGATCGTCTGAAGACAGCCTCCTATGGCTACACCTTC,CASSQDRLKTASYGYTF
TRBJ2-2,TRBD2,TRBV19,-,TGTGCCAGTGTCAACCGGGGGGGCGGCACCGGGGAGCTGTTTTTT,CASVNRGGGTGELFF
TRBJ1-1,TRBD1,TRBV4-3,-,TGCGCCAGCAGCCGCCACCCCCCTGAGACAGGGAGTTACACTGAAGCTTTCTTT,CASSRHPPETGSYTEAFF
TRBJ2-2,-,TRBV7-9,few,TGTGCCAGCAGTCAACACAGGGACGTCACCGGGGAGCTGTTTTTT,CASSQHRDVTGELFF
TRBJ1-3,TRBD1,TRBV5-5,-,TGTGCCAGCAGCTCCGGGACAGGGGACTTATCTGGAAACACCATATATTTT,CASSSGTGDLSGNTIYF
TRBJ2-5,-,TRBV3-1/TRBV3-2,-,TGTGCCAGCAGCCTCACGAGGGAGACCCAGTACTTC,CASSLTRETQYF
TRBJ1-5,-,TRBV24-1,-,TGTGCCACGGCGGGAGGGGATAGCAATCAGCCCCAGCATTTT,CATAGGDSNQPQHF
TRBJ1-4,-,TRBV18,once,TGTGCCAGCTCACCACCGCAGGGTGAAAAACTGTTTTTT,CASSPPQGEKLFF
TRBJ1-3,-,TRBV23-1,-,TGCGCCAGCGAGGTTGAGGCTGCAGGAAACACCATATATTTT,CASEVEAAGNTIYF
TRBJ2-1,TRBD2,TRBV7-8,-,TGTGCCAGCAGCCCGGGACTAGCGGGAGTCAATGAGCAGTTCTTC,CASSPGLAGVNEQFF
TRBJ2-2,TRBD2,TRBV7-8,-,TGTGCCAGCAGCTTAGAAGGCGGAGCGGGAGGACACACCGGGGAGCTGTTTTTT,CASSLEGGAGGHTGELFF
TRBJ2-2,-,TRBV27,once,TGTGCCAGCAGTCCCCGGACAGACACCGGGGAGCTGTTTTTT,CASSPRTDTGELFF
TRBJ2-1,TRBD2,TRBV5-1,-,TGCGCCAGCAGCTTGGGGGAACTAGCGGGAGAGGGTGAGCAGTTCTTC,CASSLGELAGEGEQFF
TRBJ2-7,-,TRBV14,-,TGTGCCAGCGGCAGGTCCTACGAGCAGTACTTC,CASGRSYEQYF
TRBJ2-1,TRBD2,TRBV5-1,-,TGCGCCAGCAGCTCCCTCTCCCTAGCGGGAGGGCCGGGGAATGAGCAGTTCTTC,CASSSLSLAGGPGNEQFF
TRBJ2-6,TRBD1,TRBV7-2,-,TGTGCCAGCAGCCGTCTCTCGGGACAGGGGCACTCTGGGGCCAACGTCCTGACTTTC,CASSRLSGQGHSGANVLTF
TRBJ2-7,TRBD1,TRBV6-5,-,TGTGCCAGCAGTTACTCACCGACAGGGGTCTCCTACGAGCAGTACTTC,CASSYSPTGVSYEQYF
TRBJ2-7,-,TRBV11-3,-,TGTGCCAGCAGCTTAGGGGCGGGGGCCCACGAGCAGTACTTC,CASSLGAGAHEQYF
TRBJ2-1,-,TRBV20-1,-,TGCAGTGCTAGAGGCGCCGAGCAGTTCTTC,CSARGAEQFF
TRBJ2-1,TRBD2,TRBV19,-,TGTGCCAGTAGTTTAGCGGGAGGTGTCTACAATGAGCAGTTCTTC,CASSLAGGVYNEQFF
TRBJ2-5,TRBD2,TRBV25-1,-,TGTGCCAGCAGCCGCGGGGGGGAGACCCAGTACTTC,CASSRGGETQYF